One T cell receptor delta chain is described in this entry. Compared with germline, one end of the junction differs, possibly owing to a read error. Germline V gives CDR1 GEAIGNYY, CDR2 EKD. This CDR3 comprises 14 residues. This sample is drawn from a study of gamma-delta T cells after stem cell transplantation. TCRdb re-processed the RT-PCR reads using CATT. This table has under 550 delta-chain clones, approximately 2.6% appearing once. This receptor was obtained from a human donor. It is not recorded whose cells these are; they may come from a transplant donor. What was sequenced was gamma-delta T cells. The genes are TRDV2 and TRDJ1; TRDD1 or TRDD3 may be the D gene (5 bases each). The CDR3 protein is CACDTLENTEKLIF. The DNA of the CDR3 is TGTGCCTGTGACACACTGGAAAATACCGAAAAACTCATCTTT.